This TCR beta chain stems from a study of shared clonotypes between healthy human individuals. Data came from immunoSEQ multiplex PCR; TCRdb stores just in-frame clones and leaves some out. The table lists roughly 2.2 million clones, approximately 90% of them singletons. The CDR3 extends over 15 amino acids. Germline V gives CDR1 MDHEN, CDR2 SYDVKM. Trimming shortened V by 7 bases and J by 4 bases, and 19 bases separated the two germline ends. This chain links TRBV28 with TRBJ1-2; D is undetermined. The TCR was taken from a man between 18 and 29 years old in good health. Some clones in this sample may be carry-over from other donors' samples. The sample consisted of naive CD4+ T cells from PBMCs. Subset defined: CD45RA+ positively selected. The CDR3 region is CASTLGPQVVYGYTF. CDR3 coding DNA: TGTGCCAGCACCTTAGGCCCCCAGGTGGTCTATGGCTACACCTTC.